Here is one T cell receptor beta chain with its context. Germline V gene data show CDR1 as KGHDR and CDR2 as SFDVKD. V lost 7 bases and J lost 1; bases outside the gene matches: 3. This CDR3 spans 14 amino acids. TCRdb re-derived calls from the RT-PCR reads in MiXCR, one entry per CDR3 protein. The data hold about 680,000 distinct CDR3 sequences, with 13% to 15% observed a single time. The sequenced sample consisted of memory CD4+ T cells from blood. The TCR sequence derives from a female donor in good health, serving as a healthy control. The chain recombines TRBV24-1 with TRBJ1-1; TRBD1 aligns across 9 bases. CDR3 DNA sequence: TGTGCCACCAGGGGGACAGGGCGGAACACTGAAGCTTTCTTT. The encoded protein is CATRGTGRNTEAFF.